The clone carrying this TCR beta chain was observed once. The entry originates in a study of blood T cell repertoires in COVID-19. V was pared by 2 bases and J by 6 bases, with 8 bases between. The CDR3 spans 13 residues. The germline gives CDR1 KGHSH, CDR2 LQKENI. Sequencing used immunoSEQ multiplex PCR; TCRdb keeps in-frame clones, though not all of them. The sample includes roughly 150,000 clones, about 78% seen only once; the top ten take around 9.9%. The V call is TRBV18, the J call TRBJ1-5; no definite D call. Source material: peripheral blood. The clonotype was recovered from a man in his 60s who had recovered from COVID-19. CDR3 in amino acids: CASSPDMGQPQHF. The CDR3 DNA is TGTGCCAGCTCACCAGACATGGGTCAGCCCCAGCATTTT.